This is a list of T cell receptor beta chains from one sample in a study of PD-1 blockade in classical Hodgkin lymphoma. TCRdb keeps only in-frame clones here, not all; method: immunoSEQ multiplex PCR. The sample consists of 64,000 or so clones, 90% to 95% of them appearing once. Material: peripheral blood mononuclear cells (PBMCs), obtained before the fourth cycle of nivolumab. These receptors were collected from a human donor with classical Hodgkin lymphoma. Both conserved end residues are part of each CDR3. Fields, in order: J gene, V gene, clone size, D gene, CDR3 DNA, CDR3 protein. The D gene is left open where the match is weak. Clone size appears in some rows only: once, few, many, or a class for an expanded clone.

>TRBJ1-1|TRBV7-2|-|TRBD1
TGTGCCAGCAGCTGGACAGGGAGTACTGAAGCTTTCTTT
CASSWTGSTEAFF
>TRBJ2-4|TRBV4-1|-|-
TGCGCCAGCAGCCAACACCTGGCTAGGAACATTCAGTACTTC
CASSQHLARNIQYF
>TRBJ1-1|TRBV14|few|-
TGTGCCAGCAGCCAAGATTTGCAGGGTGAAGCTTTCTTT
CASSQDLQGEAFF
>TRBJ2-7|TRBV11-2|-|-
TGTGCCAGCAGCTCTTATGGCAGACAGATCTACGAGCAGTACTTC
CASSSYGRQIYEQYF
>TRBJ1-2|TRBV6-5|-|-
TGTGCCAGCAAACAGCTCTATGGCTACACCTTC
CASKQLYGYTF
>TRBJ2-3|TRBV4-1|-|TRBD2
TGCGCCAGCAGCCAGGGTCGGGCGGCGGGGGGGCATGATACGCAGTATTTT
CASSQGRAAGGHDTQYF
>TRBJ1-1|TRBV4-1|-|-
TGCGCCAGCAGCCAAGTCCCTGGGTTTGTGGGTACTGAAGCTTTCTTT
CASSQVPGFVGTEAFF
>TRBJ2-6|TRBV4-1|once|-
TGCGCCAGCAGCCAAGACCCCAGGGGCTCCTCTGGGGCCAACGTCCTGACTTTC
CASSQDPRGSSGANVLTF
>TRBJ1-6|TRBV11-1|-|-
TGTGCCAGCAGCTTGGAAAGCTATAATTCACCCCTCCACTTT
CASSLESYNSPLHF
>TRBJ2-3|TRBV29-1|-|-
TGCAGCTCCCGAGGGGGGGCGACTAGCACAGATACGCAGTATTTT
CSSRGGATSTDTQYF
>TRBJ1-4|TRBV28|-|-
TGTGCCAGCAGATCCCGCTTGGAGGGCGCGTCAAAACTGTTTTTT
CASRSRLEGASKLFF
>TRBJ2-7|TRBV2|-|TRBD2
TGTGCCAGCAGTTCCCAAGCGGGAACCCATGTGCAGCAGTACTTC
CASSSQAGTHVQQYF
>TRBJ2-5|TRBV4-1|-|TRBD2
TGCGCCAGCAGCCAAGGCACTAGCGGGAGAATGGCCCAAGAGACCCAGTACTTC
CASSQGTSGRMAQETQYF
>TRBJ2-7|TRBV6-1|-|-
TGTGCCAGCAGTGTAGTAGATCCGGGGGCTTCCGAGCAGTACTTC
CASSVVDPGASEQYF
>TRBJ2-1|TRBV19|-|TRBD2
TGTGCCAGTAGGAGCATAGCGGGAGGGCCCTACAATGAGCAGTTCTTC
CASRSIAGGPYNEQFF
>TRBJ1-5|TRBV4-1|-|-
TGCGCCAGCAGCGATACTCCGTTGAGCAATCAGCCCCAGCATTTT
CASSDTPLSNQPQHF
>TRBJ2-7|TRBV4-1|-|-
TGCGCCAGCCAAGGGATTACCTACGAGCAGTACTTC
CASQGITYEQYF
>TRBJ2-7|TRBV5-1|-|-
-
CASSLRAGSYEQYF
>TRBJ2-5|TRBV5-1|-|-
TGCGCCAGCAGCGTTAACGGGGTTGAAGAGACCCAGTACTTC
CASSVNGVEETQYF
>TRBJ2-2|TRBV29-1|-|TRBD2
TGCAGCGTTGAAGTATCAAGCGGGAGTCGGTCCGGGGAGCTGTTTTTT
CSVEVSSGSRSGELFF
>TRBJ2-7|TRBV10-2|-|-
TGCGCCAGCGGAAGGACCGTAGAAGTCTACGAGCAGTACTTC
CASGRTVEVYEQYF
>TRBJ2-7|TRBV5-4|-|-
TGTGCCAGCAGTACCGTGGGGGGCGAGCAGTACTTC
CASSTVGGEQYF
>TRBJ2-5|TRBV29-1|-|-
TGCAGCGTTGAAGATTGGCTAGTAGGGGAGACCCAGTACTTC
CSVEDWLVGETQYF
>TRBJ2-7|TRBV6-5|-|-
TGTGCCAGCAGTTACGATGAAGGGAACTACGAGCAGTACTTC
CASSYDEGNYEQYF
>TRBJ1-2|TRBV6-4|-|-
TGTGCCAGCACCTGGCGGGGGGAGCACTATGGCTACACCTTC
CASTWRGEHYGYTF
>TRBJ1-5|TRBV30|-|-
TGTGCCTGGAGCCGATTCAGGGGTCAGCCCCAGCATTTT
CAWSRFRGQPQHF
>TRBJ2-2|TRBV5-1|-|-
TGCGCCAGCAGCTTCGGGAGTCGCGGGGAGCTGTTTTTT
CASSFGSRGELFF
>TRBJ2-1|TRBV9|-|-
TGTGCCAGCAGCGTAGGGATAGAGCGGGAGCAGTTCTTC
CASSVGIEREQFF
>TRBJ2-1|TRBV6-5|once|TRBD1
TGTGCCAGCAGTTACGGATGGGACAGGGCCCTGAATGAGCAGTTCTTC
CASSYGWDRALNEQFF
>TRBJ1-5|TRBV19|-|TRBD1
TGTGCCAGTATGGGACAGGGGGAAAGCAATCAGCCCCAGCATTTT
CASMGQGESNQPQHF
>TRBJ1-2|TRBV19|once|-
TGTGCCAGTAGTATATCGGGGTACTATGGCTACACCTTC
CASSISGYYGYTF
>TRBJ2-3|TRBV6-5|once|-
TGTGCCAGCAGTTACACTCTAGCAGATACGCAGTATTTT
CASSYTLADTQYF
>TRBJ2-7|TRBV7-6|-|TRBD2
TGTGCCAGCAGCTTAGGAGTACTAGCGGGAGCCTACGAGCAGTACTTC
CASSLGVLAGAYEQYF
>TRBJ2-7|TRBV9|-|TRBD2
TGTGCCAGCAGCGTAGGACTAGCGGGGATTGAGCAGTACTTC
CASSVGLAGIEQYF
>TRBJ1-1|TRBV10-2|once|TRBD1
TGCGCCAGCAGGGGACAGGGGATGAACACTGAAGCTTTCTTT
CASRGQGMNTEAFF
>TRBJ2-7|TRBV7-9|once|TRBD1
TGTGCCAGCAGCAGACAGGGGGCTTCCTACGAGCAGTACTTC
CASSRQGASYEQYF
>TRBJ2-1|TRBV10-3|-|TRBD2
TGTGCCATCAGTGGCGGGGGACTAGAGCAGTTCTTC
CAISGGGLEQFF
>TRBJ2-7|TRBV7-9|-|TRBD2
TGTGCCAGCAGCTCCGAGCGGGAGGACTACGAGCAGTACTTC
CASSSEREDYEQYF
>TRBJ2-1|TRBV27|-|TRBD2
TGTGCCAGCAGTTCAACCGGGACTAGGAAGTTCTTC
CASSSTGTRKFF
>TRBJ2-3|TRBV28|-|TRBD2
TGTGCCAGCAGTTCGGGACTAGCGGGGATCACAGATACGCAGTATTTT
CASSSGLAGITDTQYF
>TRBJ2-2|TRBV7-9|few|-
TGTGCCAGCAGCTTAGTGCGGCTAGCGTTACTCCCCGGGGAGCTGTTTTTT
CASSLVRLALLPGELFF
>TRBJ2-3|TRBV7-2|-|-
TGTGCCAGCAGCACAACAGGGTCAGATACGCAGTATTTT
CASSTTGSDTQYF